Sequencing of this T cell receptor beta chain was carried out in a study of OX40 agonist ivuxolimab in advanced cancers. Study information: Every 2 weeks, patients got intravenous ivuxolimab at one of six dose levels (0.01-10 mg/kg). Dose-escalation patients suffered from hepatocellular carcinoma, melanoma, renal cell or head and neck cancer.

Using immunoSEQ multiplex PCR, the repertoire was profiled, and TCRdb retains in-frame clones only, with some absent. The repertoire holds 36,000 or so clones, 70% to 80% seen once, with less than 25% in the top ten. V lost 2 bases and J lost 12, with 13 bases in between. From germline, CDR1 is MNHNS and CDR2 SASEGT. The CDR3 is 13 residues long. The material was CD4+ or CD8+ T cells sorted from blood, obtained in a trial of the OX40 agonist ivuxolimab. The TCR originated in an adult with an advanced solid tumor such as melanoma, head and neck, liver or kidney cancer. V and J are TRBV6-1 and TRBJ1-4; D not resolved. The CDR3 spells CASSEFLPQQLFF. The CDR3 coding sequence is TGTGCCAGCAGTGAATTTTTGCCACAGCAACTGTTTTTT.